The 4 T cell receptor beta chains presented below share a single source sample, sequenced in a study of shared clonotypes between healthy human individuals. Some clones are missing from TCRdb's copy, which holds only in-frame ones; the method was immunoSEQ multiplex PCR. The sample records 2.5 million or so clones, approximately 92% being singletons. Sequencing used naive CD4+ T cells sorted from blood. Subset in this sample: CD45RA+ positively selected. These receptors were obtained from a man between 18 and 35 years old in good health.

The chain couples TRBV5-1 to TRBJ1-1, with D perhaps matching TRBD1 (6 bases). Trimming left V 1 base short and J 7 bases short, with 11 bases between. The length of the CDR3 is 13 residues. CDR1 is SGHRS, CDR2 YFSETQ, per germline. The CDR3 spells CASSLLQGGEAFF. CDR3 nucleotide sequence: TGCGCCAGCAGCTTGCTACAGGGTGGTGAAGCTTTCTTT.

The chain has TRBV7-3 and TRBJ2-7; 7 bases map to TRBD1. The length of the CDR3 is 14 residues. Germline-derived CDR1 and CDR2 are SGHTA and FQGTGA. V shed 4 bases and J 0 bases; nucleotides not matched to a gene: 3. The CDR3: CASSSTGNSYEQYF. DNA for the CDR3: TGTGCCAGCAGCTCGACAGGGAACTCCTACGAGCAGTACTTC.

J is TRBJ2-1 and V is TRBV7-2; D is uncertain. Germline V gene data show CDR1 as SGHTA and CDR2 as FQGNSA. V lost 5 bases and J lost 9, with 11 bases in between. CDR3 length: 12 residues. CDR3 loop: CASSPFTIEQFF. CDR3 nucleotide sequence: TGTGCCAGCAGCCCCTTTACCATTGAGCAGTTCTTC. The variable domain in full, completed from reference TRBV7-2 and TRBJ2-1, reads GAGVSQSPSNKVTEKGKDVELRCDPISGHTALYWYRQSLGQGLEFLIYFQGNSAPDKSGLPSDRFSAERTGGSVSTLTIQRTQQEDSAVYLCASSPFTIEQFFGPGTRLTVL.

V and J are TRBV2 and TRBJ2-7, with 7 nucleotides matching TRBD1. This CDR3 region has 17 residues. V lost 3 bases and J lost 4; bases outside the gene matches: 15. Germline V gene lookup returns CDR1 SNHLY and CDR2 FYNNEI. In DNA, the CDR3 is TGTGCCAGCAGTGACCTGCTGGGACAGACAAGGAGGTACGAGCAGTACTTC. This codes for CASSDLLGQTRRYEQYF.